This T cell receptor beta chain was recovered during a study of early T cells in non-severe SARS-CoV-2 infection. Only a few counts were recorded for this clonotype. The CDR3 has 14 residues. J gave up 0 bases and V 4 bases, and 4 bases lay outside the gene matches. The germline V gene has CDR1 SQVTM and CDR2 ANQGSEA. TCRdb analysed the 5' RACE reads with MiXCR anew, one entry per CDR3 protein. The sample includes about 70,000 distinct CDR3 sequences, approximately 12% of them seen just once. The chain combines TRBV29-1 with TRBJ2-7, with 9 bases identical to TRBD1. The sequenced material came from whole blood. The TCR sequence derives from an adult who was a healthcare worker with PCR-confirmed SARS-CoV-2 infection or an uninfected control (not recorded which). CDR3 amino acids: CSVGKGQGSYEQYF. The CDR3, as DNA: TGCAGCGTTGGTAAGGGACAGGGCTCCTACGAGCAGTACTTC.